These 8 T cell receptor beta chains were sequenced from one sample in a study of cytomegalovirus exposure and HLA in healthy donors. Primers included in the PCR were 60 Vbeta and 13 Jbeta primers. Some clones are missing from TCRdb's copy, which holds only in-frame ones; the method was immunoSEQ multiplex PCR. Counted here are 170,000 or so clones, under 80% occurring once; the ten biggest clones make up around 1.3%. Input material: PBMCs. The receptors stem from a woman aged 25-40 years in good health and CMV-seronegative.

The chain combines TRBV29-1 with TRBJ1-2; TRBD1 matches at 9 bases. Per germline, CDR1 SQVTM and CDR2 ANQGSEA. V dropped 5 bases and J dropped 5; count of bases not matched to a gene: 6. CDR3 size: 13 residues. The CDR3 DNA reads as TGCAGCGTTTCCTCCGGGACAGGGTATGGCTACACCTTC. Translated, it gives CSVSSGTGYGYTF.

This chain links TRBV30 with TRBJ2-5; TRBD2 might be the D (7 bases). Germline values: CDR1 GTSNPN, CDR2 SVGIG (reference sequence). Trimming shortened V by 0 bases and J by 0 bases, and 32 bases separated the two germline ends. The CDR3 runs to 22 residues. This CDR3 reads CAWSVLRRWAAGATLYQETQYF. CDR3 bases: TGTGCCTGGAGTGTACTACGGAGGTGGGCGGCGGGGGCCACCCTGTACCAAGAGACCCAGTACTTC.

The chain is built from TRBV29-1 and TRBJ2-7, with D tentatively TRBD2 (6 bases). CDR1 SQVTM and CDR2 ANQGSEA come from the germline V gene. Deletions cut 4 bases from V and 0 bases from J, with 10 bases between. The CDR3 is 13 amino acids. CDR3 loop: CSVVRGNSYEQYF. DNA for the CDR3: TGCAGCGTTGTGCGGGGAAACTCCTACGAGCAGTACTTC.

This chain connects TRBV5-6 to TRBJ2-2; 9 bases map to TRBD1. The CDR3 has 16 amino acids. The V gene's germline CDR1 is SGHDT and CDR2 YYEEEE. Trimming removed 1 base from V and 10 bases from J; junction bases left unmatched: 11. CDR3 loop: CASSLPDRGGLEELFF. In DNA form, the CDR3 reads TGTGCCAGCAGCTTGCCGGACAGGGGAGGGTTGGAGGAGCTGTTTTTT.

The J gene is TRBJ2-5, the V gene TRBV29-1, with a possible D match to TRBD1 (6 bases). Trimming stripped 5 bases from V and 2 bases from J, with 9 bases between. This CDR3 is built from 12 residues. Germline assignment: CDR1 SQVTM and CDR2 ANQGSEA. The DNA for the CDR3 is TGCAGCGTTCGTCAGGGGCAAGAGACCCAGTACTTC. This translates into CSVRQGQETQYF.

The chain has TRBV2 and TRBJ2-1, with 11 bases matching TRBD2. The CDR3 sequence is 16 residues long. Per germline, CDR1 SNHLY and CDR2 FYNNEI. After removal of 2 bases from V and 6 bases from J, the junction contained 6 bases not matched to a gene. In DNA, the CDR3 is TGTGCCAGCAGTGAAATACTTCTAGCGGGAGGCAATGAGCAGTTCTTC. Translated, it gives CASSEILLAGGNEQFF.

The DNA of the CDR3 is TGTGCCAGCAGCGACAGGGCAAGTCCTGAAGCTTTCTTT. This codes for CASSDRASPEAFF. The chain links TRBV6-6 to TRBJ1-1, with 7 bases fitting TRBD1. V lost 6 bases to trimming and J lost 6 bases; unmatched junction nucleotides: 7. The CDR3 has 13 amino acids. The germline V gene encodes CDR1 MNHNY and CDR2 SVGAGI (reference sequence).

This rearrangement joins TRBV5-1 to TRBJ2-1; D unresolved. V lost 1 base and J 3 bases, leaving 5 bases between the germline ends. Germline assignment: CDR1 SGHRS and CDR2 YFSETQ. The CDR3 totals 13 residues. CDR3 sequence reads: CASSLINYNEQFF. The CDR3, as DNA: TGCGCCAGCAGCTTGATCAACTACAATGAGCAGTTCTTC.